A single sample is the source of the 13 T cell receptor beta chains below, sequenced in a study of CD8 T cells in Susac syndrome. An input of roughly 0.45 to 1 ug of RNA was subjected to reverse transcription using random hexamers. Each CDR3 protein gets one entry after TCRdb re-called the immunoSEQ multiplex PCR reads with MiXCR. The sample shows approximately 74,000 distinct CDR3 sequences, around 94% of them seen only once. The sample comprised CD8+ T cells from PBMCs. These receptors came from a human donor with Susac syndrome.

The V gene is TRBV5-6, the J gene TRBJ2-5; 9 bases line up with TRBD1. This CDR3 has 15 amino acids. The trim removed 0 bases at V and 5 bases at J, leaving 5 bases unmatched. Germline V CDR1 and CDR2: SGHDT, YYEEEE. CDR3 residues: CASSLGTGGFETQYF. CDR3 bases: TGTGCCAGCAGCTTGGGAACAGGGGGCTTTGAGACCCAGTACTTC.

The gene calls are TRBV3-1 and TRBJ2-5; D unresolved. CDR1 and CDR2 (germline): LGHDT, YNNKEL (reference sequence). V lost 4 bases to trimming and J lost 5 bases, with 23 bases between them. This CDR3 comprises 17 residues. DNA of the CDR3: TGTGCCAGCAGCCCCCAAGTTGGGCTTCCCAAAAGGGAGACCCAGTACTTC. It encodes CASSPQVGLPKRETQYF.

The CDR3 region has the DNA TGTGCCAGCGGACAGGGAAATCAGCCCCAGCATTTT. It codes for CASGQGNQPQHF. The chain is built from TRBV2 and TRBJ1-5, with 8 positions matching TRBD1. The CDR3 runs to 12 residues. Germline V CDR1 and CDR2: SNHLY, FYNNEI. Trimming cost V 8 bases and J 4 bases; bases outside gene matches: 1.

The chain joins TRBV7-9 to TRBJ1-1; D is unclear. Looked up from germline, CDR1 is SEHNR and CDR2 is FQNEAQ (reference sequence). The V end was cut by 7 bases, the J end by 1 base, with 10 bases between. The CDR3 sequence is 13 residues long. The CDR3 bases are TGTGCCAGCACCACGGACTCGAACACTGAAGCTTTCTTT. This codes for CASTTDSNTEAFF.

The chain carries TRBV7-2 and TRBJ1-2; D perhaps matches TRBD1 (6 bases). V dropped 7 bases and J dropped 8 bases, with 11 bases sitting between them. The germline V gene encodes CDR1 SGHTA and CDR2 FQGNSA. The CDR3 totals 11 residues. CDR3 nucleotides: TGTGCCAGCACCCTGAGGGGGGGCTACACCTTC. Its translation: CASTLRGGYTF.

J is TRBJ2-5 and V is TRBV6-2 or TRBV6-3; D is unresolved. CDR1 MNHEY and CDR2 SVGEGT come from the germline V gene. This CDR3 is built from 10 residues. V was clipped by 6 bases and J by 5 bases, with 4 bases between them. The CDR3 protein is CASRAETQYF. The CDR3 DNA follows: TGTGCCAGCAGGGCGGAGACCCAGTACTTC.

V and J are TRBV6-2 or TRBV6-3 and TRBJ2-7, with 7 bases identical to TRBD1. The CDR3 is 16 residues long. Germline CDR1 and CDR2: MNHEY and SVGEGT. V dropped 5 bases and J dropped 2; count of bases not matched to a gene: 12. Here the CDR3 DNA reads TGTGCCAGCAGTGGGGCGACAGGGACGGCTCCCTACGAGCAGTACTTC. Its translation is CASSGATGTAPYEQYF.

This clonotype was seen a handful of times. The rearrangement uses TRBV19 and TRBJ2-7; maybe TRBD2 (6 bases). Germline CDR1 and CDR2: LNHDA and SQIVND (reference sequence). V was clipped by 5 bases and J by 2 bases, with 10 bases between them. The CDR3 length is 13 residues. CDR3 amino acids: CASSFSGAYEQYF. For the CDR3, the DNA is TGTGCCAGTAGTTTTTCGGGGGCCTACGAGCAGTACTTC.

The chain joins TRBV20-1 to TRBJ2-3, with 9 positions matching TRBD2. There are 16 residues in the CDR3. The germline V gene encodes CDR1 DFQATT and CDR2 SNEGSKA (reference sequence). After removal of 2 bases from V and 4 bases from J, the junction contained 10 bases not matched to a gene. The DNA of the CDR3 is TGCAGTGCTAGACCCTATAGCGGGGGAGAGGCAGATACGCAGTATTTT. Its translation is CSARPYSGGEADTQYF.

This clonotype has a single count. CDR3 nucleotides: TGCAGCGTTGAAGACCAAGGGTCGGGTATGGTCGAGGGGGAGCTGTTTTTT. It is translated as CSVEDQGSGMVEGELFF. The genes are TRBV29-1 and TRBJ2-2; D is undetermined. V was trimmed by 0 bases and J by 8 bases, leaving 22 bases between them. This CDR3 comprises 17 residues. CDR1 is SQVTM and CDR2 is ANQGSEA in the germline V gene.

V usage is TRBV6-2 or TRBV6-3 and J usage is TRBJ2-7, with 7 bases fitting TRBD1. CDR3 size: 13 residues. The ends lost 7 bases at V and 3 bases at J; junction bases unmatched: 6. Germline V CDR1 and CDR2: MNHEY, SVGEGT. For the CDR3, the DNA is TGTGCCAGCATCGCGACAGGGAGCTACGAGCAGTACTTC. This sequence encodes CASIATGSYEQYF.

The J gene is TRBJ2-7, the V gene TRBV29-1; D is possibly TRBD1 or TRBD2 (5 bases each). This CDR3 spans 12 amino acids. Per germline, CDR1 SQVTM and CDR2 ANQGSEA. The DNA of the CDR3 is TGCAGTGCCTCCGGGACCTCCTACGAGCAGTACTTC. Its protein product is CSASGTSYEQYF.

The CDR3 spells CATSRDRGERQPQHF. In DNA, the CDR3 is TGTGCCACCAGCAGAGATAGGGGGGAGCGCCAGCCCCAGCATTTT. The chain joins TRBV15 to TRBJ1-5; D is possibly TRBD1 (6 bases). Trimming took off 0 bases at V and 7 bases at J, with 13 bases between the two ends. CDR3 size: 15 residues. CDR1 and CDR2 from the germline V gene are LNHNV and YYDKDF (reference sequence).